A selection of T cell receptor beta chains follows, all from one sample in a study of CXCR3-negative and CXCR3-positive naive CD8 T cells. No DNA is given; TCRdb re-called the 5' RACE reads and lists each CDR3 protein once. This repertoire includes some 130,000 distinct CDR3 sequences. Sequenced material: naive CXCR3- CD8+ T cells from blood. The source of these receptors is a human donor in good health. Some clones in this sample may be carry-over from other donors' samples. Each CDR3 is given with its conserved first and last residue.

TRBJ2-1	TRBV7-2	CASSPTAAGPYNEQFF
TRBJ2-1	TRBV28	CASSFTDNEQFF
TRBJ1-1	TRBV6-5	CASSTRTVHEAFF
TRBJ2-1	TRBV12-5	CASGLEGTSGSIEQFF
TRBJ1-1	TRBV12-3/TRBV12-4	CASSPPGQGPNTEAFF
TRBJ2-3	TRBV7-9	CASSTSQTGTDTQYF
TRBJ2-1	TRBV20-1	CSATPRERGVYNEQFF
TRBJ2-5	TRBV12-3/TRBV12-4	CASSLWLAGVQETQYF
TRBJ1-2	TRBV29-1	CSAWGKLIGYTF
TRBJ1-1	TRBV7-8	CASSTTGMNTEAFF
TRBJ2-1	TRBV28	CASSLSGGVSSEQFF
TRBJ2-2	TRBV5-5	CASRSSGGNTGELFF
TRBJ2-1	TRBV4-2	CASSRPGTSAYNEQFF
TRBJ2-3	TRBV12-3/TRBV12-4	CASSRDRGLTDTQYF
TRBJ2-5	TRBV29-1	CSVNGQFQETQYF
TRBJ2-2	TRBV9	CASSVAPETGELFF
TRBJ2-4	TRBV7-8	CASSLVMGWLRENIQYF
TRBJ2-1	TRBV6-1	CASNGGHYNEQFF
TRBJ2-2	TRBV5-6	CASSLAASGNTGELFF
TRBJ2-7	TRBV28	CASNKQGAASDEQYF
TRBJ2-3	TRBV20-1	CSARALLVETSTDTQYF
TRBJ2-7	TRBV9	CASSVDVTYEQYF
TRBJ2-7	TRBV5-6	CASTLTGVEQYF
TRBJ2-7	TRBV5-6	CASSPAGTGIYEQYF
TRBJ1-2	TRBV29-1	CSVERQAYYGYTF
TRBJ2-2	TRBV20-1	CSARGLGTGELFF
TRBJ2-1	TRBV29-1	CSVERGNEQFF
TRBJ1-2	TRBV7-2	CASSLGQSYGYTF
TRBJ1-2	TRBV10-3	CAISELAGPNNYGYTF
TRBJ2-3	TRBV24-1	CATSGLAGDPFSTDTQYF
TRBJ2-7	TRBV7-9	CASSLHTSGRAYEQYF
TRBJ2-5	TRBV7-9	CASSSGYRAQETQYF
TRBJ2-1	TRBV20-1	CSVPTSGRADEQFF
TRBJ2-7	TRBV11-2	CASSLGTSLYEQYF
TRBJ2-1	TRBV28	CASSYPGVYNEQFF
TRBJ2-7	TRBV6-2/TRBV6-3	CASSYGVDPSYEQYF
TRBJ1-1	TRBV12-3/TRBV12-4	CASSGPNTEAFF
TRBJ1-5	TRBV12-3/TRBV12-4	CASSSTGGQPQHF
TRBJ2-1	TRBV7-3	CASSLRGGAGNEQFF
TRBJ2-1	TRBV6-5	CASSLVGVAGGPSYNEQFF
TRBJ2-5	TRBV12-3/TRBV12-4	CASSFPGETQYF
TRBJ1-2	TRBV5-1	CASSLSHLRQAETRLYGYTF
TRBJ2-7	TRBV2	CASRDPGYEQYF
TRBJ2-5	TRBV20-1	CSARGAGRDQETQYF